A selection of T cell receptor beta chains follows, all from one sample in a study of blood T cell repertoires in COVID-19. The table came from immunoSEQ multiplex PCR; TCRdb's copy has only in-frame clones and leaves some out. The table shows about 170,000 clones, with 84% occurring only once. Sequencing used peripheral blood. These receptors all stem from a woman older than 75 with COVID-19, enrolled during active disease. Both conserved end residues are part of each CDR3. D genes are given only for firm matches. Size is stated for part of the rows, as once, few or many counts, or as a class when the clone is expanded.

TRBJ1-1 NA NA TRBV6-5 TGTGCCAGCAGGTATGCGAGCGGTGAAGCTTTCTTT CASRYASGEAFF
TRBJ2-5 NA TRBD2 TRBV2 TGTGCCACCATTCCCGGAGCTAGCGGGGTGGGGGAGACCCAGTACTTC CATIPGASGVGETQYF
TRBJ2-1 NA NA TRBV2 TGTGCCAGCAGGGCAGGTGGGAGTTCAAATGAGCAGTTCTTC CASRAGGSSNEQFF
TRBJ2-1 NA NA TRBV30 TGTGCCTGGAGTCGAGCTAACTCCTACAATGAGCAGTTCTTC CAWSRANSYNEQFF
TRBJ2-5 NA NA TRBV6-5 TGTGCCAGCATCGACATAGGAAACCAAGAGACCCAGTACTTC CASIDIGNQETQYF
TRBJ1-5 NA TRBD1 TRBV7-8 TGTGCCAGCAGCCGGTCAGGGGGCGGGCATCAGCCCCAGCATTTT CASSRSGGGHQPQHF
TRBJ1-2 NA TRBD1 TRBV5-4 TGTGCCAGCTCCCGGGACAGAGACTATGGCTACACCTTC CASSRDRDYGYTF
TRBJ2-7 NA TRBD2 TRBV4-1 TGCGCCAGCAGCCAAGCCCCACTAGCGTGGGCTTGGGAGCAGTACTTC CASSQAPLAWAWEQYF
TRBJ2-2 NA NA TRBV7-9 TGTGCCAGCAGCTTACCCGGAGGAATAGGAACCGGGGAGCTGTTTTTT CASSLPGGIGTGELFF
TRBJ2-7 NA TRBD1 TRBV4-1 TGCGCCAGCAGCCAAGATCGGGACAGAACCTACGAGCAGTACTTC CASSQDRDRTYEQYF
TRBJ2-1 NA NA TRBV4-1 TGCGCCAGCAGCCACCACTTTAGTGAGGTTGAGGATGAGCAGTTCTTC CASSHHFSEVEDEQFF
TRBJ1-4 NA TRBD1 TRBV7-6 TGTGCCAGCAGCTTAGAAGGGGGCGGAGCAACTAATGAAAAACTGTTTTTT CASSLEGGGATNEKLFF
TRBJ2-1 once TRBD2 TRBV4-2 TGTGCCAGCAGCCAAGTATCAGGCGGGGAGGGCAATGAGCAGTTCTTC CASSQVSGGEGNEQFF
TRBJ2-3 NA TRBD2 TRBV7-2 TGTGCCAGCAGCCTGAGCGGGGGGTTCGCAGATACGCAGTATTTT CASSLSGGFADTQYF
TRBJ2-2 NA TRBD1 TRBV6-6 TGTGCCTCTTTGGGACAGGGGTCCGGGGAGCTGTTTTTT CASLGQGSGELFF
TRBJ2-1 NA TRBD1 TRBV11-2 TGTGCCAGCAGCGACGGACAGGGGGAGACCTACAATGAGCAGTTCTTC CASSDGQGETYNEQFF
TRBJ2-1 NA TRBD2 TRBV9 TGTGCCAGCAGCTCCCCTGGGGGACTAGAGAGCTCCTACAATGAGCAGTTCTTC CASSSPGGLESSYNEQFF
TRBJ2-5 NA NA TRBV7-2 TGTGCCAGCAGCTTCTCGGGAGCTAGCGCGGGTTTAGAGACCCAGTACTTC CASSFSGASAGLETQYF
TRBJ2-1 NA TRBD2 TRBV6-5 TGTGCCAGCAGGTCTAGCGGGGGGGACATTGAGCAGTTCTTC CASRSSGGDIEQFF
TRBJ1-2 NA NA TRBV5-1 TGCGCCAGCAGCCTAGGACAGTCCACTAACTATGGCTACACCTTC CASSLGQSTNYGYTF
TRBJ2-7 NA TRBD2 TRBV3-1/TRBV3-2 TGTGCCAGCAGCCGGGGGGGGACTACCTACGAGCAGTACTTC CASSRGGTTYEQYF
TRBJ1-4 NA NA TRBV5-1 TGCGCCAGCAGCTACAGCCGGGGAAGCGCTAATGAAAAACTGTTTTTT CASSYSRGSANEKLFF
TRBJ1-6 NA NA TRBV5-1 TGCGCCAGCAGCCCGCAGGGGAATAATTCACCCCTCCACTTT CASSPQGNNSPLHF
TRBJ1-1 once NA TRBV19 TGTGCCAGTAGCCCCCTAAAGCCCATGAACACTGAAGCTTTCTTT CASSPLKPMNTEAFF
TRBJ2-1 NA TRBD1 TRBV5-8 TGTGCCAGCAGCTCAACCGACAGGGCTTGGAACAATGAGCAGTTCTTC CASSSTDRAWNNEQFF
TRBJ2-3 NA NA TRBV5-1 TGCGCCAGCAGCCCGGAACGGGGAAGCACAGATACGCAGTATTTT CASSPERGSTDTQYF
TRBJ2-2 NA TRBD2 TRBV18 TGTGCCAGCTCACCCTCACTAGCGGCAATCACCGGGGAGCTGTTTTTT CASSPSLAAITGELFF
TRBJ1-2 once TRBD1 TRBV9 TGTGCCAGCAGCTCGAGCGACAGGGAGTGGATCTATGGCTACACCTTC CASSSSDREWIYGYTF
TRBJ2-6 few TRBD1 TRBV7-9 TGTGCCAGCAGGGACAGGGACCCTGGGGCCAACGTCCTGACTTTC CASRDRDPGANVLTF